The entry below gives a single TCR beta chain sequence along with its context. This clonotype is a singleton in its sample. What this receptor recognizes is not known. Base qualities are missing; no much larger clone stands one base away. A single read offers scant evidence. Sequencing instrument: Illumina HiSeq 1500. TCRdb cleaned the public reads at Q25 with fastp, built clones with MiXCR and kept in-frame beta chains. Each record represents a unique CDR3 protein, reported with the most common genes and DNA among its rows. The sample yields hundreds of thousands of distinct CDR3 sequences; roughly 26% were counted once. The ten largest clonotypes hold 6.5% to 10% of the sample. The record originates from a study of T cell repertoires in cytomegalovirus infection (dated by TCRdb to the late 2010s). Turning to the overall study: Because public TCR beta signatures pointed to carriage of CMV infection together with the matching HLA type, the HLA type of each donor mattered for the analysis. Overall study outcomes, separate from this receptor: The ex vivo response was dominated by HLA-C-restricted CMV-specific TCR beta clonotypes, which also provided the single most frequent clonotype in two of eight donors. Carriers of CMV infection plus the relevant HLA type were discriminated by the cumulative frequency of public TCR beta family members in the study cohort and in an independent approximately 360-donor cohort.

Its CDR3 holds 12 amino acids, cysteine through phenylalanine. Kept here is only the CDR3 DNA, which spans 36 bases and is read in frame from base 1. V sheds 8 bases and J sheds 1 base, leaving 12 bases between their ends. Looking up the germline V gene yields CDR1 SQVTM and CDR2 ANQGSEA. The sequenced sample consisted of CD8+ T cells from PBMCs. The sequence links TRBV29-1 to TRBJ2-7; perhaps TRBD2 is the D gene, with 5 bases matching. The clonotype was recovered from a human donor in good health (CMV status not recorded). Some clones in this sample may be carry-over from other donors' samples. CDR3 protein: CSFEGRSYEQYF. DNA sequence: TGCAGCTTCGAGGGCAGGTCCTACGAGCAGTACTTC.